One T cell receptor beta chain is described in this entry. Its antigen is unidentified. Trimming cost V 6 bases and J 0 bases, with 6 bases left between them. The CDR3 has 13 amino acids. CDR1 SGHDT and CDR2 YYEEEE come from the germline V gene. Sequenced by immunoSEQ multiplex PCR; TCRdb stores in-frame clones only, minus some. The sample comprises around 100,000 clones, approximately 92% of which are singletons, and 1.2% rests with the top ten. This entry belongs to a study of T cell responses to AZD1222 COVID-19 vaccine. Study in general: The study pooled second doses at about 4 or about 12 weeks. Whole-study findings and limits: Without day 14 samples, only post-peak T cell repertoires were studied. Reports say nearly half of spike-specific TCRs go after unmutated variant regions.

The sequence derives from an adult in good health. The material was peripheral blood, obtained on day 0 of AZD1222 vaccination. This chain uses TRBV5-6 with TRBJ1-4; a weak D match, TRBD1 (6 bases). CDR3 in amino acids: CASTGATNEKLFF. In DNA form, the CDR3 reads TGTGCCAGCACAGGGGCAACTAATGAAAAACTGTTTTTT.